These T cell receptor beta chains were read from a single sample in a study of blood T cell repertoires in COVID-19. Using immunoSEQ multiplex PCR, the repertoire was profiled, and TCRdb retains in-frame clones only, with some absent. The sample yields more than 200,000 clones, around four fifths seen once. The sequenced sample consisted of peripheral blood. The receptor set was obtained from a man in his fifties or sixties with acute or convalescent COVID-19. Each CDR3 is given with its conserved first and last residue. Each record gives: V gene, clone size, D gene, CDR3 length, J gene, CDR3 DNA, CDR3 protein. The D gene is left open where the match is weak. The size entry is marked missing in some rows and otherwise reads once, few, many or a size class.

>TRBV18|.|.|12|TRBJ2-7
TGTGCCAGCTCACTCCAGGGCCACGAGCAGTACTTC
CASSLQGHEQYF
>TRBV11-2|.|TRBD2|15|TRBJ2-3
TGTGCCAGCAGCTTCGGAGCGGGAGGTTCAGATACGCAGTATTTT
CASSFGAGGSDTQYF
>TRBV6-2/TRBV6-3|.|.|15|TRBJ1-1
TGTGCCAGCAGTTATTACAGGGCCGTGAACACTGAAGCTTTCTTT
CASSYYRAVNTEAFF
>TRBV7-9|.|TRBD1|15|TRBJ2-7
TGTGCCAGCAGCCTCGCCGGGACAGGAACCTACGAGCAGTACTTC
CASSLAGTGTYEQYF
>TRBV4-3|.|TRBD1|13|TRBJ2-7
TGCGCCAGCAGCCAAGAGACAGGGGGAAACCAGTACTTC
CASSQETGGNQYF
>TRBV6-5|.|TRBD1|14|TRBJ1-2
TGTGCCAGCAGAAGACAGGGCGACAACTATGGCTACACCTTC
CASRRQGDNYGYTF
>TRBV5-1|.|TRBD1|14|TRBJ1-1
TGCGCCAGCAGCCCGGACAGGGAGAACACTGAAGCTTTCTTT
CASSPDRENTEAFF
>TRBV13|once|.|16|TRBJ2-2
TGTGCCAGCAGCCAACAGGGCCTATTGAACACCGGGGAGCTGTTTTTT
CASSQQGLLNTGELFF
>TRBV10-3|.|TRBD1|14|TRBJ1-5
TGTGCCACTTGGACAGGGGTTGGCAATCAGCCCCAGCATTTT
CATWTGVGNQPQHF
>TRBV6-5|.|.|15|TRBJ2-3
TGTGCCAGCAGCCAGACTAGCAGGGGTTCAGATACGCAGTATTTT
CASSQTSRGSDTQYF
>TRBV13|once|.|18|TRBJ1-5
TGTGCCAGCAGCTTATCATCCACCGTCCTCTCTCTCGGGGAGCCCCAGCATTTT
CASSLSSTVLSLGEPQHF
>TRBV5-4|.|TRBD1|14|TRBJ2-7
TGTGCCAGCAGCAAAGACAGGGGTTCTAACGAGCAGTACTTC
CASSKDRGSNEQYF
>TRBV6-6|.|TRBD1|15|TRBJ2-7
TGTGCCAGCAGATTCCCGGGACAGGGGAGGCACGAGCAGTACTTC
CASRFPGQGRHEQYF
>TRBV6-5|.|.|15|TRBJ1-4
TGTGCCAGCAGTTACTGGGGAGGGGGAAATGAAAAACTGTTTTTT
CASSYWGGGNEKLFF